One T cell receptor (beta chain) is described in this entry. The antigen is unknown. This specimen belongs to a study of beta chain features in type 1 diabetes. Study results and limitations: Patients with type 1 diabetes carried fewer insertions and had more deletions at their VDJ junctions. A moderate, significant TCRB CDR3 shortening appeared in type 1 diabetes across four CD4+ subsets.

In all sorted populations, purity surpassed 95%. Losses at the gene ends were 1 base for V and 7 bases for J; bases not matched to a gene: 12. The CDR3 runs to 15 residues. Germline values: CDR1 SQVTM, CDR2 ANQGSEA. The whole isolated RNA underwent reverse transcription, so sequencing captured expressed TCRB transcripts. Libraries were prepared by immunoSEQ multiplex PCR; TCRdb keeps only in-frame clonotypes and omits some of them. Counted here are 600,000 to 650,000 clones, around a sixth occurring once; the ten biggest clones make up approximately 0.093%. This clonotype originated in a man between 18 and 29 years old in good health. This chain connects TRBV29-1 to TRBJ2-5; TRBD2 agrees at 7 bases. Input material: naive CD4+ T cells from blood. CDR3 amino acids: CSVEVLTGGFGTQYF. The CDR3 DNA reads as TGCAGCGTTGAAGTCCTTACGGGGGGATTCGGGACCCAGTACTTC.